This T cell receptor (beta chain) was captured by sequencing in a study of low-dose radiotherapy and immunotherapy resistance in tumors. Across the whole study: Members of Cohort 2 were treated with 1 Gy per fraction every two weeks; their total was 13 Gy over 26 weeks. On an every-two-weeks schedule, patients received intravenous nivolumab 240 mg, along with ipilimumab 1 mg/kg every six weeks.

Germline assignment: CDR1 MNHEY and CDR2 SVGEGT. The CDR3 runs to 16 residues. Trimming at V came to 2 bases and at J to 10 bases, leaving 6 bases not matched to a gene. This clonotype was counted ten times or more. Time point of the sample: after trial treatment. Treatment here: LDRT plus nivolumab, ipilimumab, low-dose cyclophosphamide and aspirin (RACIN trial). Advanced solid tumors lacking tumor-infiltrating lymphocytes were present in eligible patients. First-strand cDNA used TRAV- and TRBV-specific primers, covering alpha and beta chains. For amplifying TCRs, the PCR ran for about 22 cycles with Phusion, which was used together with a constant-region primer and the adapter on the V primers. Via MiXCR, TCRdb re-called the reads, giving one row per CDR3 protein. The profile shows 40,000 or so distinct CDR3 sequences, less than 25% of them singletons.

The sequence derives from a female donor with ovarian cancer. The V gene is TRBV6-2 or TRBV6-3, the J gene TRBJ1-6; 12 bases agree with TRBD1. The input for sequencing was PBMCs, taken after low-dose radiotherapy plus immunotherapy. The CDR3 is CASSYRDRGLWSPLHF. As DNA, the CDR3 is TGTGCCAGCAGTTACCGGGACAGGGGGCTTTGGTCACCCCTCCACTTT.